A selection of T cell receptor beta chains follows, all from one sample in a study of blood T cell repertoires in COVID-19. TCRdb keeps only in-frame clones here, not all; method: immunoSEQ multiplex PCR. The table includes about 250,000 clones, 80% to 85% detected once. Sequenced: peripheral blood. The receptors derive from a man aged 50 to 59 with active or convalescent COVID-19. CDR3s include the opening cysteine and the closing phenylalanine or tryptophan. D genes are given only for firm matches. For some rows the clone size is stated as once, few or many, or as a class when expanded; others skip it.

many	NA	TRBV23-1	TRBJ1-2	CASSQSGPLRLAHNYGYTF	TGCGCCAGCAGTCAATCAGGCCCGCTTCGTTTAGCTCACAACTATGGCTACACCTTC
NA	TRBD1	TRBV29-1	TRBJ2-7	CSVAWTGGGEQYF	TGCAGCGTTGCGTGGACAGGGGGGGGCGAGCAGTACTTC
NA	NA	TRBV6-5	TRBJ1-3	CASTPGETGNTIYF	TGTGCCAGCACCCCAGGGGAAACTGGAAACACCATATATTTT
NA	NA	TRBV5-5	TRBJ1-1	CASSLGRGETDTEAFF	TGTGCCAGCAGCTTGGGACGGGGGGAGACGGACACTGAAGCTTTCTTT
NA	TRBD1	TRBV9	TRBJ1-1	CASSAGQGNTEAFF	TGTGCCAGCAGTGCCGGACAGGGCAACACTGAAGCTTTCTTT
NA	NA	TRBV7-9	TRBJ2-3	CASSRTRGIRADTQYF	TGTGCCAGCAGCCGCACCCGGGGGATCCGAGCAGATACGCAGTATTTT
NA	NA	TRBV21-1	TRBJ2-4	CASSKSAGELAKNIQYF	TGTGCCAGCAGCAAAAGTGCGGGAGAACTAGCCAAAAACATTCAGTACTTC
few	TRBD1	TRBV3-1/TRBV3-2	TRBJ1-6	CASSPGTGNSPLHF	TGTGCCAGCAGCCCCGGGACAGGGAATTCACCCCTCCACTTT
NA	NA	TRBV4-2	TRBJ2-6	CASSQPGQTHSGANVLTF	TGTGCCAGCAGCCAGCCCGGACAGACCCACTCTGGGGCCAACGTCCTGACTTTC
NA	NA	TRBV11-2	TRBJ2-5	CASSARQSSETQYF	TGTGCCAGCAGCGCCAGGCAATCTTCAGAGACCCAGTACTTC